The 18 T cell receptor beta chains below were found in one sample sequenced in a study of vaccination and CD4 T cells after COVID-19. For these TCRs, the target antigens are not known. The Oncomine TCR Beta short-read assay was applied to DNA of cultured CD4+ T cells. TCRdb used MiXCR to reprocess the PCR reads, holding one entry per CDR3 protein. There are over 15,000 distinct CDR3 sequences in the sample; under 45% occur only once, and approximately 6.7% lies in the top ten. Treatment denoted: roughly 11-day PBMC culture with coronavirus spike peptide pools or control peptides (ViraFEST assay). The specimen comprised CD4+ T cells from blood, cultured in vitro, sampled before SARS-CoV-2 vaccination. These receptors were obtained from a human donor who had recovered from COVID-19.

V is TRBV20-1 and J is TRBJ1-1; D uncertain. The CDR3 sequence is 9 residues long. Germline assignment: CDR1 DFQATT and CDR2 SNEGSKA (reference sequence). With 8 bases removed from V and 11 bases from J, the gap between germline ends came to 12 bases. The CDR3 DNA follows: TGCAGTCCCCCCAGGTGGGCTTTCTTT. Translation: CSPPRWAFF.

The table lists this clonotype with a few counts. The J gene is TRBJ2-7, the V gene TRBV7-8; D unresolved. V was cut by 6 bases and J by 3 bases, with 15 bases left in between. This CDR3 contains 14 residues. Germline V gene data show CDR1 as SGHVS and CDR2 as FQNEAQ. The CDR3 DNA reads TGTGCCAGCAGAAGCGAGGCGTCGGTCTACGAGCAGTACTTC. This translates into CASRSEASVYEQYF. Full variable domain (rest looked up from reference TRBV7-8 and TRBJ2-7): GAGVSQSPRYKVAKRGQDVALRCDPISGHVSLFWYQQALGQGPEFLTYFQNEAQLDKSGLPSDRFFAERPEGSVSTLKIQRTQQEDSAVYLCASRSEASVYEQYFGPGTRLTVT.

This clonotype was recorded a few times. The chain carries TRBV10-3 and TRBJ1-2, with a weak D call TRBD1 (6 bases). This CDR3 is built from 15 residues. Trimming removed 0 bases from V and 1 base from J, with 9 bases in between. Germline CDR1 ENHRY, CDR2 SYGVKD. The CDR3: CAISESRQDNYGYTF. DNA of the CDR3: TGTGCCATCAGTGAGTCGCGACAGGATAACTATGGCTACACCTTC.

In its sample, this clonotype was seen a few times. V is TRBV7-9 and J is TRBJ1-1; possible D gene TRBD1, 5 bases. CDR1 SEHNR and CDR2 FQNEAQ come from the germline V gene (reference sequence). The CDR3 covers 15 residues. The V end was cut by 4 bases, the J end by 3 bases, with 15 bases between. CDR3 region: CASSSMGGRDTEAFF. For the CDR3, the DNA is TGTGCCAGCAGCTCGATGGGGGGGAGGGACACTGAAGCTTTCTTT.

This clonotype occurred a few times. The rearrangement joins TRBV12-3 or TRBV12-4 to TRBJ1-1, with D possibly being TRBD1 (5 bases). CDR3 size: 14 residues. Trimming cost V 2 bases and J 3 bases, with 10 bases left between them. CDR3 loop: CASSLKRGDTEAFF. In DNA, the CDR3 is TGTGCCAGCAGTTTAAAACGGGGGGACACTGAAGCTTTCTTT.

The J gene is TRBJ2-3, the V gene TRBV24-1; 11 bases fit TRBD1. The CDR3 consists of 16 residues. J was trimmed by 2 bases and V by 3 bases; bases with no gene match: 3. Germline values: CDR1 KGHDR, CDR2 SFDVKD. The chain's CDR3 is CATSDRTGGNTDTQYF. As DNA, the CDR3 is TGTGCCACCAGTGATCGGACAGGGGGCAACACAGATACGCAGTATTTT.

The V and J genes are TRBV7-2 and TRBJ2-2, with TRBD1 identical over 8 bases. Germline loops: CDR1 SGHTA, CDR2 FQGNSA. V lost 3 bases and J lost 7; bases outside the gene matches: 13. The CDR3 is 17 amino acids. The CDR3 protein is CASSFLARGTGGGELFF. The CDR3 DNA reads TGTGCCAGCAGCTTCCTAGCCAGGGGGACAGGAGGCGGGGAGCTGTTTTTT.

CDR3 in DNA: TGCAGCGTTTTAACAGGTTCCAATCGGGGCTATGGCTACACCTTC. This translates into CSVLTGSNRGYGYTF. The chain combines TRBV29-1 with TRBJ1-2, with D perhaps matching TRBD1 (5 bases). The V end was cut by 5 bases, the J end by 4 bases, with 20 bases between. The CDR3 runs to 15 residues. Germline CDR1 and CDR2: SQVTM and ANQGSEA.

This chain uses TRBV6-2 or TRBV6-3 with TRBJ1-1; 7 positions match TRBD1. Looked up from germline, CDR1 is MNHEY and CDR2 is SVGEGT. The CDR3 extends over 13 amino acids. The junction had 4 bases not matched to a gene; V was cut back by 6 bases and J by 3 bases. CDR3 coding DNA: TGTGCCAGCAGGCCGACAGGGTACACTGAAGCTTTCTTT. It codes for CASRPTGYTEAFF.

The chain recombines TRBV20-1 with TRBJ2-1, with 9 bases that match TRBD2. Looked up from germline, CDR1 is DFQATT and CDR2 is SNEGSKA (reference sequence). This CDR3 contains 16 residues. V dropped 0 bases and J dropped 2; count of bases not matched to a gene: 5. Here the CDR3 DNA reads TGCAGTGCTAGAGATTCGGCTAGCGGGGCCTACAATGAGCAGTTCTTC. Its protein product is CSARDSASGAYNEQFF.

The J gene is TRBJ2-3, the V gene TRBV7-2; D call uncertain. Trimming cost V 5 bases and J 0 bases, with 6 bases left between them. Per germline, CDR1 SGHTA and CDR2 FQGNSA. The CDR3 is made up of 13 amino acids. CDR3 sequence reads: CASSPVSTDTQYF. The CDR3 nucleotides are TGTGCCAGCAGCCCAGTTAGCACAGATACGCAGTATTTT.

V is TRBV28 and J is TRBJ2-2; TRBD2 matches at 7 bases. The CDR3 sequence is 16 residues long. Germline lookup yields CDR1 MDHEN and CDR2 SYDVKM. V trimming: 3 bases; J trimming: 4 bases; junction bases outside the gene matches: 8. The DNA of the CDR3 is TGTGCCAGCAGTTTGGACGCCTCGGGGGGCACCGGGGAGCTGTTTTTT. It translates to CASSLDASGGTGELFF.

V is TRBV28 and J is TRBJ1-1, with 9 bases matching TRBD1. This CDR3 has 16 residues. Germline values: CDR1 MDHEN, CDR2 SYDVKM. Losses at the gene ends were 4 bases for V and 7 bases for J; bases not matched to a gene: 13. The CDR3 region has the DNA TGTGCCAGCAGTTCCCGACAGGGGGATTCGTTAGGTGAAGCTTTCTTT. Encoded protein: CASSSRQGDSLGEAFF.

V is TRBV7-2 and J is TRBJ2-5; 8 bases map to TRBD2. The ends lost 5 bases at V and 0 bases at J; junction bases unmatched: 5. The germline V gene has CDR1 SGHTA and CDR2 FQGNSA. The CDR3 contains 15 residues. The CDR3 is CASSISGTNQETQYF. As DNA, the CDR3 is TGTGCCAGCAGCATTAGCGGGACTAACCAAGAGACCCAGTACTTC.

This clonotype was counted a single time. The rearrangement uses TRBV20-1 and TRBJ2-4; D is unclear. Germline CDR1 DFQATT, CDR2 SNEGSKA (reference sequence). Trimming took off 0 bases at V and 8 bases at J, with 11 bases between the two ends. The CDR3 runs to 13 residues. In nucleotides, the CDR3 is TGCAGTGCTAGAGATCATGCCTCTTACATTCAGTACTTC. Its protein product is CSARDHASYIQYF.

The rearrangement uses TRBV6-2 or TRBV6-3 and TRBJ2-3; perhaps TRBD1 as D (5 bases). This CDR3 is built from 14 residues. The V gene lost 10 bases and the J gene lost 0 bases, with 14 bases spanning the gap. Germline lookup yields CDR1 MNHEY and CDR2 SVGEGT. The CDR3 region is CATTRRGSTDTQYF. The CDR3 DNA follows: TGTGCCACCACTCGAAGGGGCAGCACAGATACGCAGTATTTT.

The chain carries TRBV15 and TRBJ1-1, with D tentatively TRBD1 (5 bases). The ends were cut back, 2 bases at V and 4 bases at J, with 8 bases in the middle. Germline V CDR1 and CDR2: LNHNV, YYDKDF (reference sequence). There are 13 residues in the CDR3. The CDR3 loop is CATSRTDSTEAFF. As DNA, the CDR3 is TGTGCCACCAGCAGAACCGACAGCACTGAAGCTTTCTTT.

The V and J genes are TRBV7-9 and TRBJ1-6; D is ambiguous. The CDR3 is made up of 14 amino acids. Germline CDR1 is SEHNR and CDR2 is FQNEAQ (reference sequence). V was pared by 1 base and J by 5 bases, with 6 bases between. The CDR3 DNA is TGTGCCAGCAGCTTAGAGAGGGATAATTCACCCCTCCACTTT. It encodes CASSLERDNSPLHF.